This TCR beta chain was sequenced during a study of early T cells in non-severe SARS-CoV-2 infection. Note on this clonotype: A read error may account for a junction end that differs from germline.

In TCRdb, the 5' RACE reads were re-called with MiXCR into one record per CDR3 protein. The sample has tens of thousands of distinct CDR3 sequences, roughly 5% seen once. CDR1 and CDR2 from the germline V gene are SEHNR and FQNEAQ (reference sequence). The CDR3 extends over 16 amino acids. This sequence joins TRBV7-9 and TRBJ2-1; 12 nucleotides align to TRBD2. The sequence was obtained from an adult who was a healthcare worker with PCR-confirmed SARS-CoV-2 infection or an uninfected control (not recorded which). Material: whole blood. DNA of the CDR3: TGTGCCAGCAGCTTATTGCCTAGCGGGGGGGCCAATAAGCAGTTCTTC. Encoded protein: CASSLLPSGGANKQFF. The full variable domain, its missing parts supplied by reference TRBV7-9 and TRBJ2-1, is DTGVSQNPRHKITKRGQNVTFRCDPISEHNRLYWYRQTLGQGPEFLTYFQNEAQLEKSRLLSDRFSAERPKGSFSTLEIQRTEQGDSAMYLCASSLLPSGGANKQFFGPGTRLTVL.